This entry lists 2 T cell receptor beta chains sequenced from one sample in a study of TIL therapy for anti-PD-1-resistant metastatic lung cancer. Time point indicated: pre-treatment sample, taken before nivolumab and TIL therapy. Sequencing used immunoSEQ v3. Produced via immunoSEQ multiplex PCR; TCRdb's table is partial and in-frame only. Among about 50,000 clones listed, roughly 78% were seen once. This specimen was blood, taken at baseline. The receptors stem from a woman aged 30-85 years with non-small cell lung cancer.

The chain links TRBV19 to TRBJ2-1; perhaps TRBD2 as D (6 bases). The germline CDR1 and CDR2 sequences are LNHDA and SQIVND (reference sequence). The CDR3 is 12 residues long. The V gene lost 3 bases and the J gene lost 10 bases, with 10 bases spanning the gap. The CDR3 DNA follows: TGTGCCAGTAGTATCGGGGGTAAAGAGCAGTTCTTC. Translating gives CASSIGGKEQFF.

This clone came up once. As DNA, the CDR3 is TGTGCCAGCTCAAGAGGTATGGGGGAGGGACTCACTGAAGCTTTCTTT. This translates into CASSRGMGEGLTEAFF. J is TRBJ1-1 and V is TRBV18; maybe TRBD1 (5 bases). Germline CDR1 KGHSH, CDR2 LQKENI. Between the trimmed V and J ends, which lost 5 bases and 4 bases, there was a span of 20 bases. The CDR3 has 16 amino acids.